This T cell receptor (beta chain) was found in a study of resident and recirculating memory T cells in vitiligo. In the study overall: Samples were epidermis from two lesional and two nonlesional sites, plus PBMCs.

Broader study findings: Clonality differed among vitiligo lesions, with no unique dominant clone.

The data were produced by immunoSEQ multiplex PCR, yet TCRdb's version contains in-frame clones alone and is incomplete. Of tens of thousands of clones listed, under 95% are singletons. Germline-derived CDR1 and CDR2 are SNHLY and FYNNEI. This CDR3 has 13 amino acids. V was clipped by 6 bases and J by 3 bases; unmatched bases: 4. To note about this clone: Its target is unknown.

No patient showed confetti depigmentation, a clinical sign of active disease. Anyone treated within the previous three months was excluded. The source of this sequence is a male donor with vitiligo. The sequencing input was blood. The rearrangement links TRBV2 to TRBJ2-7, with TRBD2 identical over 8 bases. The CDR3 sequence is CASSAGTSYEQYF. In DNA form, the CDR3 reads TGTGCCAGCAGCGCCGGGACTAGCTACGAGCAGTACTTC.